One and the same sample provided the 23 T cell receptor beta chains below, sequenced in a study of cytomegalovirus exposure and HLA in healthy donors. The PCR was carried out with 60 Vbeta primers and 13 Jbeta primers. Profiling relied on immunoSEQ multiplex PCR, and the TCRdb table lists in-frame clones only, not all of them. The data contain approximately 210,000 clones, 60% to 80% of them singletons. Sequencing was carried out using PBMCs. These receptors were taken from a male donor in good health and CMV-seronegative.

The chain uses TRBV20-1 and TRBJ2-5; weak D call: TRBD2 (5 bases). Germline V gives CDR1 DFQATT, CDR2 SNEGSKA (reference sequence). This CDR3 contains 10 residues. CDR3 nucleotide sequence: TGCAGCTTCGGGGTGGAGACCCAGTACTTC. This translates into CSFGVETQYF.

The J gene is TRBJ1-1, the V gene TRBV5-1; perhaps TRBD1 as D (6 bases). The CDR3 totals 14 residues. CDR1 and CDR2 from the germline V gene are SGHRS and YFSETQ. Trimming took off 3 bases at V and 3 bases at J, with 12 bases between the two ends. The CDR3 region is CASSWTDSDTEAFF. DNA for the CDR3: TGCGCCAGCAGCTGGACAGACTCTGACACTGAAGCTTTCTTT.

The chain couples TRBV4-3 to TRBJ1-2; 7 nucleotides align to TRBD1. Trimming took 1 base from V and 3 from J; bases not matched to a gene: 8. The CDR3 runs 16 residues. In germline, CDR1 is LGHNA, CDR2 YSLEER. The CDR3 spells CASSQVGGDRDYGYTF. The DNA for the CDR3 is TGCGCCAGCAGCCAAGTCGGGGGAGACAGGGACTATGGCTACACCTTC.

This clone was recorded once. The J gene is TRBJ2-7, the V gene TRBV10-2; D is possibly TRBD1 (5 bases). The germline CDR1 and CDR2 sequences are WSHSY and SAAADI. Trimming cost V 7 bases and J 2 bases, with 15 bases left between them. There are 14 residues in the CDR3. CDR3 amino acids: CASKMGWGAYEQYF. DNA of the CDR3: TGCGCCAGCAAAATGGGGTGGGGCGCCTACGAGCAGTACTTC.

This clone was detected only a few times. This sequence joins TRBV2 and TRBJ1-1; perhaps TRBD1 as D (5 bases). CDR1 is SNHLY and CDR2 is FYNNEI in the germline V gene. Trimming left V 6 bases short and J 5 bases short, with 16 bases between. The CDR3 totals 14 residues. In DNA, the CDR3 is TGTGCCAGCAGGGGCGTAAGGGGCGGTACTGAAGCTTTCTTT. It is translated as CASRGVRGGTEAFF.

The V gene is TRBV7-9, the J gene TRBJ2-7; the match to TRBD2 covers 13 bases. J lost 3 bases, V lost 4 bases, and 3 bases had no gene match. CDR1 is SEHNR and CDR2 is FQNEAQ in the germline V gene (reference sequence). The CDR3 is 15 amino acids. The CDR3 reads CASSSGTSGIYEQYF. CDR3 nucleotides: TGTGCCAGCAGCTCCGGGACTAGCGGGATCTACGAGCAGTACTTC.

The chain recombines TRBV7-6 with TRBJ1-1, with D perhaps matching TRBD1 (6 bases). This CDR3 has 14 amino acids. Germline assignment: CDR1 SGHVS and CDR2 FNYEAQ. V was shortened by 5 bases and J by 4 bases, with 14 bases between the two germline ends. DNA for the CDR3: TGTGCCAGCAGCCAACAGGGTCGAGGCACTGAAGCTTTCTTT. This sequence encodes CASSQQGRGTEAFF.

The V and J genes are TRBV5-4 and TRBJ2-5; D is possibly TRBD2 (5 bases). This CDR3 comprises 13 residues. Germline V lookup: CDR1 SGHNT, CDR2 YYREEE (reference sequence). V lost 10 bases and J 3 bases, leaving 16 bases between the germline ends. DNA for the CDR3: TGTGCCGGAAGGGAGCATTCCAAAGAGACCCAGTACTTC. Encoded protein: CAGREHSKETQYF.

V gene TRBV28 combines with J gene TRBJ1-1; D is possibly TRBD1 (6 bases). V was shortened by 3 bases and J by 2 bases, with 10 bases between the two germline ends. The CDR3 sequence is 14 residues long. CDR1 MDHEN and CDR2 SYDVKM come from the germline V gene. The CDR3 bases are TGTGCCAGCAGTTTGCCAGGGGTAAACACTGAAGCTTTCTTT. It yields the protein CASSLPGVNTEAFF.

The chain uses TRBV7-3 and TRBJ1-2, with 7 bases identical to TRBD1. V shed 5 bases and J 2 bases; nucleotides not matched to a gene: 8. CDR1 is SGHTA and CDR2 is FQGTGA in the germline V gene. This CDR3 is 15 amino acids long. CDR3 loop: CASSPGTVFNYGYTF. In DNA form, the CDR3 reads TGTGCCAGCAGCCCAGGGACAGTATTCAACTATGGCTACACCTTC.

The CDR3 sequence: CASTSGTPITEAFF. Here the CDR3 DNA reads TGTGCCAGCACCTCAGGGACTCCAATCACTGAAGCTTTCTTT. The genes are TRBV6-5 and TRBJ1-1; D possibly corresponds to TRBD1 (5 bases). The V end was cut by 7 bases, the J end by 4 bases, with 16 bases between. Per germline, CDR1 MNHEY and CDR2 SVGAGI. There are 14 residues in the CDR3.

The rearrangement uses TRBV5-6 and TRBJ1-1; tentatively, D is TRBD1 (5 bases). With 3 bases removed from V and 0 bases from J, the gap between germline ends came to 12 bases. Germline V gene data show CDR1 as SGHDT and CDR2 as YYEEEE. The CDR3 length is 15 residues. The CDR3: CASSWGTRMNTEAFF. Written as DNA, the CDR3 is TGTGCCAGCAGCTGGGGCACAAGAATGAACACTGAAGCTTTCTTT.

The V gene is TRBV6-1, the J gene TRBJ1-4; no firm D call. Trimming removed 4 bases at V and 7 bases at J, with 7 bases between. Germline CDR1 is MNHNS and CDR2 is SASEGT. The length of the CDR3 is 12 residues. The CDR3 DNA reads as TGTGCCAGCAGTGTAAACGGTGAAAAACTGTTTTTT. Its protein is CASSVNGEKLFF.

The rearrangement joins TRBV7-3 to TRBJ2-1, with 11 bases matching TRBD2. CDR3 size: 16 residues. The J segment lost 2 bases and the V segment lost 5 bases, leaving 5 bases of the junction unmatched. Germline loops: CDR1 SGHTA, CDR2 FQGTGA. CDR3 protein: CASSQDSGGAYNEQFF. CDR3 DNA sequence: TGTGCCAGCAGCCAAGATAGCGGGGGGGCCTACAATGAGCAGTTCTTC.

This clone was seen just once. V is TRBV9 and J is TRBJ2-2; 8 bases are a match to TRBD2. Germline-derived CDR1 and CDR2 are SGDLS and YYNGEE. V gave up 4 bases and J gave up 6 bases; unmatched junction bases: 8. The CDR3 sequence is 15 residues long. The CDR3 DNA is TGTGCCAGCAGCCCGGGGGGGGTCTTACCCGGGGAGCTGTTTTTT. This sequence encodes CASSPGGVLPGELFF. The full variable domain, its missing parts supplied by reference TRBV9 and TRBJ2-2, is DSGVTQTPKHLITATGQRVTLRCSPRSGDLSVYWYQQSLDQGLQFLIQYYNGEERAKGNILERFSAQQFPDLHSELNLSSLELGDSALYFCASSPGGVLPGELFFGEGSRLTVL.

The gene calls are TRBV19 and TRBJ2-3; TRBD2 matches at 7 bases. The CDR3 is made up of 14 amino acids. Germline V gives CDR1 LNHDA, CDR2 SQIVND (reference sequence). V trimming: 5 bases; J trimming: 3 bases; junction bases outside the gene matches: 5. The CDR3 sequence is CASSFQRGTDTQYF. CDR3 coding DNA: TGTGCCAGTAGTTTCCAGCGGGGAACAGATACGCAGTATTTT.

CDR3 amino acids: CASSQDPRPAYEQYF. The CDR3 DNA follows: TGCGCCAGCAGCCAAGATCCCAGGCCCGCCTACGAGCAGTACTTC. V gene TRBV4-3 combines with J gene TRBJ2-7; D is ambiguous. This CDR3 is built from 15 residues. Germline V gene data show CDR1 as LGHNA and CDR2 as YSLEER. Trimming took off 0 bases at V and 2 bases at J, with 11 bases between the two ends.

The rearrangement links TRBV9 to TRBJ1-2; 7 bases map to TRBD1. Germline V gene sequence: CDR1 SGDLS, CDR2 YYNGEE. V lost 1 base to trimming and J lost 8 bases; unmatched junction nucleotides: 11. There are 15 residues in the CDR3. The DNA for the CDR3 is TGTGCCAGCAGCGTATCGGGACAGATTACTAGGGGCTACACCTTC. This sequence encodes CASSVSGQITRGYTF.

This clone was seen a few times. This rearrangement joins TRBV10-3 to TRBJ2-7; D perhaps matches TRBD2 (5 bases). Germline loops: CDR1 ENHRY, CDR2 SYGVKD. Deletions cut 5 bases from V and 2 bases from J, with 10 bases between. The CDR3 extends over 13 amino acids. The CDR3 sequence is CAISPPGAYEQYF. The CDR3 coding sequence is TGTGCCATCAGTCCCCCCGGGGCCTACGAGCAGTACTTC.

As DNA, the CDR3 is TGTGCCAGCAGACTCGGGACAGCTCAAGAGACCCAGTACTTC. This encodes CASRLGTAQETQYF. This sequence joins TRBV5-8 and TRBJ2-5; 7 bases fit TRBD1. V lost 5 bases, J lost 2 bases, and 6 bases stayed unmatched. Germline V CDR1 and CDR2: SGHTS, YDEGEE. The length of the CDR3 is 14 residues. Using reference TRBV5-8 and TRBJ2-5 for the parts outside the CDR3, the full variable domain is EAGVTQSPTHLIKTRGQQATLRCSPISGHTSVYWYQQALGLGLQFLLWYDEGEERNRGNFPPRFSGRQFPNYSSELNVNALELEDSALYLCASRLGTAQETQYFGPGTRLLVL.

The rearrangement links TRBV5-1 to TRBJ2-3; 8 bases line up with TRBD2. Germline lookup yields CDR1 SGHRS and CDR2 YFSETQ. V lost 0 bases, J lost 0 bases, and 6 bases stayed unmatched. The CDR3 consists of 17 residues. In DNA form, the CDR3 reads TGCGCCAGCAGCTTGGCCGAATCTAGCGGGAGCACAGATACGCAGTATTTT. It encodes CASSLAESSGSTDTQYF.

CDR3 DNA sequence: TGTGCCAGCAGTGACTCGAGAGGTGATCTCTACACGCAGTATTTT. This encodes CASSDSRGDLYTQYF. This chain uses TRBV6-4 with TRBJ2-3, with unresolved D. Germline V lookup: CDR1 MRHNA, CDR2 SNTAGT. V was shortened by 0 bases and J by 9 bases, with 16 bases between the two germline ends. This CDR3 contains 15 residues.

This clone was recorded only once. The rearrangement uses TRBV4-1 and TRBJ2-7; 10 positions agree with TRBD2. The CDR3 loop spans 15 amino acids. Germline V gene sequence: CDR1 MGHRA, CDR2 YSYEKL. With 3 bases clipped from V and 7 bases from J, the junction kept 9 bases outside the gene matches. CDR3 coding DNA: TGCGCCAGCAGCCAGACGGAGCGGGAGGGCCGGGAGCAGTACTTC. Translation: CASSQTEREGREQYF.